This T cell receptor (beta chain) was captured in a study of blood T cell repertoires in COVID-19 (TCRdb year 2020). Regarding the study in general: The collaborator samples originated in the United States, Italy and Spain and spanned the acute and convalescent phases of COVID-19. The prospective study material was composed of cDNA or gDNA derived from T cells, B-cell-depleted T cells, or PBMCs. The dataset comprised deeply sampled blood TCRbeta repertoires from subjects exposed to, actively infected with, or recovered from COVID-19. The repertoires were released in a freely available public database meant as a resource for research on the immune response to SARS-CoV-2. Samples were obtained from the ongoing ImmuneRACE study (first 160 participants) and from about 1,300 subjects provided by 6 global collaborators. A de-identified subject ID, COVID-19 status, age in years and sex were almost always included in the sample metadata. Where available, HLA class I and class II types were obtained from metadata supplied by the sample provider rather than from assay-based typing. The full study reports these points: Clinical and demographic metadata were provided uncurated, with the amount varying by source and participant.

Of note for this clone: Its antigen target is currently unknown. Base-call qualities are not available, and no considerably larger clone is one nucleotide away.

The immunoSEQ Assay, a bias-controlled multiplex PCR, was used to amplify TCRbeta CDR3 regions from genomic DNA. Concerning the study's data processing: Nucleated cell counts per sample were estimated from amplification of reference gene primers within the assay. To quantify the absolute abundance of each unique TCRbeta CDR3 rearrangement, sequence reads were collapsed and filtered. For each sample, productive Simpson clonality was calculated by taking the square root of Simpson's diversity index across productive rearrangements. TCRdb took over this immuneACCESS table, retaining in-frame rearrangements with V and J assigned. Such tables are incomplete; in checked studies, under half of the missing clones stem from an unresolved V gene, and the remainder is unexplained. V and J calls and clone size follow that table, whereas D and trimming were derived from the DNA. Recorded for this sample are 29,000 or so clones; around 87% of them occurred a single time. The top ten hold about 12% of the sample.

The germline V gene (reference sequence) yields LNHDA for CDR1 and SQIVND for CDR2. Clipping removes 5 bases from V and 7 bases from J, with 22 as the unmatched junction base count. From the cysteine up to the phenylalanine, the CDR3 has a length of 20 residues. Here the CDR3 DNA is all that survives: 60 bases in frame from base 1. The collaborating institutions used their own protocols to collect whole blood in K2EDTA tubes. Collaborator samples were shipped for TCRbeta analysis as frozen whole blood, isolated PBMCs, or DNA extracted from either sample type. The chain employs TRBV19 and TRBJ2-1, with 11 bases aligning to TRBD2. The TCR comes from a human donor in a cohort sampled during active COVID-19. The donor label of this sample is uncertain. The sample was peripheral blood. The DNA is TGTGCCAGTAGTCCTTCTCATGGCGTCGCTAGCGGGAGGCCGGGGAATGAGCAGTTCTTC. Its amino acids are CASSPSHGVASGRPGNEQFF. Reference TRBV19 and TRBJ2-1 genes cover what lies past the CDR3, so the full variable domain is DGGITQSPKYLFRKEGQNVTLSCEQNLNHDAMYWYRQDPGQGLRLIYYSQIVNDFQKGDIAEGYSVSREKKESFPLTVTSAQKNPTAFYLCASSPSHGVASGRPGNEQFFGPGTRLTVL.